Below are 9 T cell receptor beta chains sequenced from a single sample in a study of beta chain features in type 1 diabetes. Reverse transcribing all isolated RNA meant expressed TCRB transcripts were sequenced. Profiling relied on immunoSEQ multiplex PCR, and the TCRdb table lists in-frame clones only, not all of them. In the table there are fewer than 900,000 clones, about 17% of which are singletons. The material sequenced was naive CD4+ T cells from blood. The receptors shown here come from a woman between 18 and 29 years old in good health.

This clone was found a few times. J is TRBJ2-3 and V is TRBV5-4; tentative D call: TRBD2 (6 bases). The germline V and J ends were trimmed by 5 bases and 4 bases, with 14 bases remaining between them. Per germline, CDR1 SGHNT and CDR2 YYREEE (reference sequence). The length of the CDR3 is 14 residues. CDR3 DNA sequence: TGTGCCAGCAGACGCCGGGAGAACTCAGATACGCAGTATTTT. This translates into CASRRRENSDTQYF.

V and J are TRBV6-5 and TRBJ1-2; tentative D call: TRBD1 (6 bases). Germline V CDR1 and CDR2: MNHEY, SVGAGI. There are 13 residues in the CDR3. Trimming removed 2 bases at V and 7 bases at J, with 11 bases between. The CDR3 loop is CASSYQGWAGYTF. The CDR3 region has the DNA TGTGCCAGCAGTTACCAGGGGTGGGCTGGCTACACCTTC.

The chain employs TRBV29-1 and TRBJ2-7; 7 bases fit TRBD1. The length of the CDR3 is 15 residues. Per germline, CDR1 SQVTM and CDR2 ANQGSEA. The J segment lost 2 bases and the V segment lost 4 bases, leaving 11 bases of the junction unmatched. CDR3 coding DNA: TGCAGCGTTGTGGGCTTGAAAGGGGGCACCTACGAGCAGTACTTC. This sequence encodes CSVVGLKGGTYEQYF.

This clone has more than one count but fewer than ten. The chain uses TRBV7-9 and TRBJ1-2, with no clear D. The CDR3 length is 13 residues. V lost 2 bases and J lost 6, with 10 bases in between. Germline V gene lookup returns CDR1 SEHNR and CDR2 FQNEAQ (reference sequence). CDR3: CASSLLGDNGYTF. CDR3 DNA sequence: TGTGCCAGCAGCTTACTAGGAGACAATGGCTACACCTTC.

As to this clone: Other DNA variants within this sample encode the same CDR3. The chain uses TRBV28 and TRBJ2-5; D not certain. V gave up 6 bases and J gave up 4 bases, with 6 bases separating them. The CDR3 is 11 residues long. From germline, CDR1 is MDHEN and CDR2 SYDVKM. This CDR3 is CASSLTETQYF. The CDR3 coding sequence is TGTGCCAGCAGCCTAACAGAGACCCAGTACTTC.

The chain has TRBV5-6 and TRBJ1-4; TRBD1 might be the D (5 bases). Germline CDR1 reads SGHDT; CDR2 reads YYEEEE. There are 15 residues in the CDR3. V was shortened by 4 bases and J by 2 bases, with 12 bases between the two germline ends. CDR3 loop: CASSRGAWTNEKLFF. In DNA, the CDR3 is TGTGCCAGCAGCAGGGGTGCGTGGACTAATGAAAAACTGTTTTTT.

The CDR3 loop reads CASSSGQTYEQYF. The CDR3 coding sequence is TGTGCCAGCAGCTCGGGACAGACATACGAGCAGTACTTC. V is TRBV6-5 and J is TRBJ2-5, with TRBD1 matching 7 bases. The DNA end lines up better with TRBJ2-7; the J call may be wrong. Germline lookup yields CDR1 MNHEY and CDR2 SVGAGI. The CDR3 covers 13 residues.

The chain uses TRBV6-5 and TRBJ2-5; D remains unclear. Trimming took 2 bases from V and 7 from J, leaving 17 bases between them. Germline V lookup: CDR1 MNHEY, CDR2 SVGAGI. CDR3 length equals 15 residues. DNA for the CDR3: TGTGCCAGCAGTTACGTGCCGGCCGGCGTTGGGACCCAGTACTTC. Translated, it gives CASSYVPAGVGTQYF.

Here the CDR3 reads CAISDPGQNYEQYF. CDR3 nucleotides: TGTGCCATCAGCGACCCGGGACAAAACTACGAGCAGTACTTC. V usage is TRBV10-3 and J usage is TRBJ2-7; maybe TRBD1 (6 bases). The length of the CDR3 is 14 residues. Deletions cut 6 bases from V and 3 bases from J, with 15 bases between. Germline V gene lookup returns CDR1 ENHRY and CDR2 SYGVKD.